One T cell receptor (beta chain) is described in this entry. These data come from a study of T cell responses to AZD1222 COVID-19 vaccine. About the study: Pooling was applied to second doses at about 4 or about 12 weeks.

CDR1 is MNHEY and CDR2 is SVGAGI in the germline V gene. The CDR3 contains 15 residues. The J segment lost 10 bases and the V segment lost 2 bases, leaving 12 bases of the junction unmatched. Assay: immunoSEQ multiplex PCR; the TCRdb copy retains only in-frame clones and omits some. The sample has 60,000 to 80,000 clones; approximately 90% are singletons. The chain combines TRBV6-5 with TRBJ1-2; 8 nucleotides match TRBD1. This receptor was identified in an adult in good health. The starting material was peripheral blood, obtained on day 0 of AZD1222 vaccination. CDR3 nucleotides: TGTGCCAGCAGTTACGTTTCGACAGGGGATATCAACTACACCTTC. The encoded protein is CASSYVSTGDINYTF.